This is a list of T cell receptor beta chains from one sample in a study of technical replicates of blood from several donors. Method: immunoSEQ multiplex PCR; TCRdb's copy keeps in-frame clones and lacks some. This table holds around 62,000 clones, 95% to 98% found once. Input material: T cells isolated from PBMCs. These receptors were taken from a human donor in good health. CDR3s include the opening cysteine and the closing phenylalanine or tryptophan. D genes are given only for firm matches. Clone size is stated in some rows and not others, as once, few, many or a class when expanded.

size	D	V	J	DNA	CDR3
-	TRBD2	TRBV4-1	TRBJ2-5	TGCGCCAGCAGCCAAGTGCTAGCGGACCAAGAGACCCAGTACTTC	CASSQVLADQETQYF
-	-	TRBV4-1	TRBJ2-5	TGCGCCAGCAGCCAAGTTCGGGGGCAAGAGACCCAGTACTTC	CASSQVRGQETQYF
-	TRBD1	TRBV5-1	TRBJ1-2	TGCGCCAGCAGCTTGCCAAAGTTCTCGGGACAGAAGTCTGTCTGGGGCTACACCTTC	CASSLPKFSGQKSVWGYTF
-	-	TRBV7-9	TRBJ1-2	TGTGCCAGCCGGATGGGGGACAGCTACACCTTC	CASRMGDSYTF
-	TRBD1	TRBV7-9	TRBJ2-2	TGTGCCAGCAGCTTCCGAGGGACAGGGAAGACCGGGGAGCTGTTTTTT	CASSFRGTGKTGELFF
-	-	TRBV30	TRBJ1-1	TGTGCCTGGAGTGTAGACAGCTCGCTGAACACTGAAGCTTTCTTT	CAWSVDSSLNTEAFF
-	-	TRBV11-2	TRBJ2-1	TGTGCCAGCAGCTTACTCAATGAGCAGTTCTTC	CASSLLNEQFF
-	TRBD2	TRBV6-5	TRBJ2-2	TGTGCCAGCAGTTACTCGAAGGCGGGGGGGGCCGGGGAGCTGTTTTTT	CASSYSKAGGAGELFF
-	-	TRBV30	TRBJ1-2	TGTGCCTGGAGCTCCGGGGACAACCTCTATGGCTACACCTTC	CAWSSGDNLYGYTF
-	TRBD1	TRBV30	TRBJ1-2	TGTGCCTGGAGTGTACGGGACAGGGGTGGCTACACCTTC	CAWSVRDRGGYTF
once	-	TRBV5-1	TRBJ2-3	TGCGCCAGCAGCTTCGACAAGCGGAGGTTTGATGATACGCAGTATTTT	CASSFDKRRFDDTQYF
-	-	TRBV5-5	TRBJ1-5	TGTGCCAGCAGCGCGCCGGGGCAGCCCCAGCATTTT	CASSAPGQPQHF
-	-	TRBV5-1	TRBJ2-5	TGCGCCAGCAGCTTGGCTAGCGTGAGAGTCCAAGAGACCCAGTACTTC	CASSLASVRVQETQYF
-	TRBD2	TRBV15	TRBJ2-5	TGTGCCACCAGGGCTAGCGGGGGTAAAGAGACCCAGTACTTC	CATRASGGKETQYF
-	-	TRBV10-3	TRBJ1-1	TGTGCCATCAGTGGCGCAAGCGGGGGACTCAACACTGAAGCTTTCTTT	CAISGASGGLNTEAFF